The sequence of this T cell receptor (beta chain) was determined in a study of immune evolution from preneoplasia to lung adenocarcinoma (dated by TCRdb to about 2021). Background on the whole study: The study used immune gene expression, TCR sequencing and multiplex immunofluorescence to profile the immune contexture of lung adenocarcinoma precursors and invasive adenocarcinoma. Resected precursor lesions (AAH, AIS, MIA) and invasive adenocarcinomas were compared against paired morphologically normal lung tissue. The sample size depended on which specimens were available, not on a prior power calculation. The immune data were combined with whole exome sequencing and methylation data from the same cohort of nodules. The overall cohort comprised 45 to 65 patients with pulmonary nodules who underwent surgical resection. TCR sequencing data came from approximately 51 patients. According to the study, more than 100 samples were used for TCR sequencing. POLYSOLVER was used to infer Class I HLA alleles from exome data, and LOHHLA was used to detect allele-specific HLA loss. The study at large found these results: Normal lung had the highest top T cell clone frequencies, and these frequencies appeared to fall progressively from AAH through AIS, MIA and invasive adenocarcinoma. The findings reflected association rather than direct causation, and larger cohorts with long-term follow-up and longitudinal biopsies were considered necessary. Clonality was highest in normal lung, while later-stage lesions appeared to show lower clonality but higher T cell density and diversity. Because every patient came from Japan and China, how well the results apply to Western populations was uncertain.

Resection was performed on patients in Japan or China between about 2013 and 2017. Two lung cancer pathologists independently confirmed the histologic diagnosis of each case on H&E slides. The AllPrep DNA/RNA FFPE Kit was used to isolate DNA from FFPE tissue. Using the immunoSEQ hsTCRbeta Kit, TCR beta CDR3 regions were sequenced from DNA. The authors processed their data as follows. The ImmunoSEQ Analyzer was used to analyse the TCR sequencing data. T cell clonality was calculated on productive rearrangements as 1 minus Pielou's evenness. To measure T cell diversity, the inverse Simpson index was applied to productive templates. T cell density was TCR beta template counts normalized to usable DNA, estimated by amplifying and sequencing housekeeping genes. TCR metrics were compared across histologic stages using two-sided Kruskal-Wallis tests. Drawn from immuneACCESS, this table holds only the in-frame rearrangements with V and J called that TCRdb kept. Clones are partly lost; checked studies trace under half to an unresolved V gene and leave the rest unexplained. That table supplies the V and J calls and clone size; D and trimming were determined from the DNA. The sample data list over 4,000 clones, and 80% to 90% of these were observed just once. The ten largest account for less than 15% of the sample.

Reading from cysteine to phenylalanine, the CDR3 counts 10 amino acids. Kept here is only the CDR3 DNA, which spans 30 bases and is read in frame from base 1. CDR1 and CDR2, looked up from the germline V gene, are SQVTM and ANQGSEA. A word on this clone: Its antigen remains unidentified. A junction boundary mismatches the germline segment, possibly from a read error.

The chain employs TRBV29-1 and TRBJ1-1, with the D gene uncertain. Sample: FFPE adjacent normal lung tissue. The source of this sequence is a donor older than 65 with lung adenocarcinoma. The CDR3 region reads CSAQNAEAFF. The sequence in DNA is TGCAGCGCTCAGAACGCTGAAGCTTTCTTT.